The 4 T cell receptor beta chains listed next were all sequenced from one sample in a study of T cells in localized non-small cell lung cancer. Sequencing was performed with immunoSEQ multiplex PCR; in TCRdb, only in-frame clones are kept and a portion is missing. The data contain 30,000 or so clones, around 92% of them singletons. The source material was peripheral blood mononuclear cells, sampled before any cancer treatment. Receptors were obtained from a woman aged 35-70 years with stage III lung adenocarcinoma.

The chain employs TRBV10-3 and TRBJ1-5; tentative D call: TRBD1 (5 bases). The CDR3 loop spans 14 amino acids. Germline V gives CDR1 ENHRY, CDR2 SYGVKD. Between the trimmed V and J ends, which lost 6 bases and 5 bases, there was a span of 14 bases. CDR3 amino acids: CAISAGREDQPQHF. In DNA, the CDR3 is TGTGCCATCAGCGCCGGCAGGGAGGATCAGCCCCAGCATTTT.

The rearrangement joins TRBV5-6 to TRBJ1-2, with D perhaps TRBD1 (5 bases). This CDR3 spans 13 amino acids. V gave up 6 bases and J gave up 6 bases, with 15 bases separating them. The germline V gene encodes CDR1 SGHDT and CDR2 YYEEEE. CDR3 protein: CASTFGGVDGYTF. In nucleotides, the CDR3 is TGTGCCAGCACCTTTGGAGGGGTGGATGGCTACACCTTC.

The chain recombines TRBV6-5 with TRBJ1-2; D unresolved. The V and J ends lost 10 bases and 7 bases respectively, with 19 bases between them. CDR1 MNHEY and CDR2 SVGAGI come from the germline V gene. The CDR3 consists of 13 residues. The CDR3 region is CATIPPGDGGYTF. CDR3 DNA sequence: TGTGCCACCATCCCCCCGGGCGATGGTGGCTACACCTTC.

This clone appeared a single time. The gene calls are TRBV6-5 and TRBJ2-7; maybe TRBD1 (6 bases). The CDR3 runs to 14 residues. Trimming removed 6 bases at V and 2 bases at J, with 14 bases between. The V gene's germline CDR1 is MNHEY and CDR2 SVGAGI. In nucleotides, the CDR3 is TGTGCCAGCAGGGGGACAAGGCTCACCTACGAGCAGTACTTC. As protein: CASRGTRLTYEQYF.